Following are 28 T cell receptor beta chains from one sample sequenced in a study of tumor-infiltrating lymphocytes in primary liver carcinoma. From roughly 500 ng total RNA, TCR beta cDNA was generated with a primer in the constant region. Generation of the TCR beta libraries relied on three nested multiplex PCR rounds using slightly modified ARM-PCR. In the first two PCR rounds, TRBV1-TRBV30 forward primers were paired with a C-beta reverse primer, and each round lasted roughly 9 cycles. MiXCR, applied by TCRdb to the multiplex PCR reads, yields one record per CDR3 protein. The data show almost 200,000 distinct CDR3 sequences, 65% seen once. Germline DNA was also extracted, with blood RNA taken from unsorted whole blood. Sequenced: peripheral blood. These receptors all come from an older woman with primary liver carcinoma and hepatitis B virus infection.

This clonotype has ten or more counts. The chain has TRBV14 and TRBJ2-1; 9 bases are shared with TRBD2. The germline gives CDR1 SGHDN, CDR2 FVKESK. Losses at the gene ends were 4 bases for V and 11 bases for J; bases not matched to a gene: 21. The CDR3 sequence is 18 residues long. CDR3 coding DNA: TGTGCCAGCAGCCTTAGCGGGAGAAGGTCTCTCGGTTCGATTCAGCAGTTCTTC. Residues: CASSLSGRRSLGSIQQFF.

Worth noting for this clonotype: A much larger clone sits a single nucleotide away, making a read error possible. The chain employs TRBV12-3 or TRBV12-4 and TRBJ1-2, with D unclear. The CDR3 consists of 15 residues. Trimming stripped 1 base from V and 4 bases from J, with 13 bases between. The CDR3 loop is CASSLEARIRYGYTF. The CDR3 bases are TGTGCCAGCAGTTTAGAGGCCAGGATCCGCTATGGCTACACCTTC.

The sample holds one count of this clonotype. The J gene is TRBJ1-4, the V gene TRBV11-2, with D perhaps matching TRBD1 (5 bases). CDR3 length: 19 residues. Germline V gives CDR1 SGHAT, CDR2 FQNNGV. V shed 2 bases and J shed 0 bases, with 19 bases lying between them. CDR3 protein: CASSLLWGRFGATNEKLFF. The CDR3 DNA sequence: TGTGCCAGCAGCTTACTATGGGGGAGGTTCGGGGCAACTAATGAAAAACTGTTTTTT.

Ten or more counts support this clonotype. The J gene is TRBJ1-4, the V gene TRBV12-3 or TRBV12-4; D call uncertain. V was cut by 5 bases and J by 7 bases, with 17 bases left in between. CDR3 length equals 15 residues. The CDR3 nucleotides are TGTGCCAGCAGTCCCCCGAGGAGAACGGGTGAAAAACTGTTTTTT. This encodes CASSPPRRTGEKLFF.

Comment on this clonotype: One end of the junction fails to match germline, which may point to a read error. The chain couples TRBV28 to TRBJ2-1, with 10 bases identical to TRBD2. CDR1 is MDHEN and CDR2 is SYDVKM in the germline V gene. This CDR3 has 15 residues. The chain's CDR3 is CASSLAGASYNAQFF. CDR3 in DNA: TGTGCCAGCAGTCTAGCGGGAGCATCCTACAATGCGCAGTTCTTC. Full variable domain (rest looked up from reference TRBV28 and TRBJ2-1): DVKVTQSSRYLVKRTGEKVFLECVQDMDHENMFWYRQDPGLGLRLIYFSYDVKMKEKGDIPEGYSVSREKKERFSLILESASTNQTSMYLCASSLAGASYNAQFFGPGTRLTVL.

About this clonotype: Likely a read error: the CDR3 ends without its conserved phenylalanine or tryptophan. This rearrangement joins TRBV14 to TRBJ2-4, with 9 bases lining up with TRBD1. This CDR3 contains 16 residues. Germline loops: CDR1 SGHDN, CDR2 FVKESK. V lost 1 base, J lost 7 bases, and 8 bases stayed unmatched. The CDR3 loop reads CASSQARDRVANIQYY. In nucleotides, the CDR3 is TGTGCCAGCAGCCAAGCCCGGGACAGGGTTGCTAACATTCAGTACTAC.

As concerns this clonotype: In this CDR3 the conserved last residue, phenylalanine or tryptophan, is missing, so a read error is likely. The genes are TRBV5-6 and TRBJ2-3, with D possibly being TRBD1 or TRBD2 (6 bases each). This CDR3 is built from 15 residues. V lost 3 bases, J lost 6 bases, and 17 bases lay in between. CDR1 and CDR2 from the germline V gene are SGHDT and YYEEEE. The DNA for the CDR3 is TGTGCCAGCAGCTCGTCAGGGGAGGCACCCGATACGCAGTATCTT. This codes for CASSSSGEAPDTQYL.

This clonotype appeared a single time. A read error may produce the germline difference seen at one junction end. The chain couples TRBV11-2 to TRBJ2-3; TRBD2 matches 7 bases. Germline V gene lookup returns CDR1 SGHAT and CDR2 FQNNGV. This CDR3 contains 18 residues. CDR3 sequence (DNA): TGTGCCAGCAGCTTAGGCGTGCCTAACGGGAGGTTCACAGATACACAGTATTTT. It translates to CASSLGVPNGRFTDTQYF.

This clonotype has a single count. One end of the junction is discordant with germline, which a read error may explain. The chain combines TRBV11-2 with TRBJ2-5; 9 nucleotides agree with TRBD2. The CDR3 is 17 residues long. CDR1 is SGHAT and CDR2 is FQNNGV in the germline V gene. The CDR3 sequence is CASGLGLAGQNHETQYF. The CDR3 region has the DNA TGTGCCAGCGGCTTGGGACTAGCAGGTCAAAACCACGAGACCCAGTACTTC.

A remark on this clonotype: Since no conserved phenylalanine or tryptophan closes the CDR3, a read error is the likely cause. The chain links TRBV10-2 to TRBJ2-2, with TRBD1 as a possible D gene (5 bases). Germline V gives CDR1 WSHSY, CDR2 SAAADI. This CDR3 spans 14 amino acids. Between the trimmed V and J ends, which lost 3 bases and 2 bases, there was a span of 7 bases. This chain's CDR3 is CASSDWGNTGELFL. For the CDR3, the DNA is TGCGCCAGCAGTGACTGGGGCAACACCGGGGAGCTGTTTCTT.

As regards this clonotype: One base away lies a much larger clone, so this may be a sequencing read error. This chain joins TRBV6-1 and TRBJ2-2, with D hard to call. Trimming pared 4 bases from V and 3 bases from J, leaving 9 bases between. This CDR3 comprises 14 residues. The germline V gene encodes CDR1 MNHNS and CDR2 SASEGT. The CDR3 loop reads CASSARRHTGELFF. As DNA, the CDR3 is TGTGCCAGCAGTGCGAGACGGCACACCGGGGAGCTGTTTTTT.

As regards this clonotype: This may stem from a read error, because a much larger clone lies one nucleotide away. The V call is TRBV5-7, the J call TRBJ1-2; TRBD1 matches at 10 bases. TRBV5-7 is an ORF for which the function is uncertain. The CDR3 is made up of 19 amino acids. CDR3 in DNA: TGTGCCATCAGCTTGGCATCCCGGGACAGGGGAGGCCCTAACTATGGCTACACCTTC. It is translated as CAISLASRDRGGPNYGYTF.

In the case of this clonotype: One end of the junction varies from germline; a read error may be responsible. This chain links TRBV5-1 with TRBJ2-3, with TRBD1 identical over 11 bases. The germline V gene has CDR1 SGHRS and CDR2 YFSETQ. This CDR3 spans 14 amino acids. CDR3 nucleotide sequence: TGCGCCAGCAGCTTGGGGACAGGGGGCAATACGCGGTATTTT. This sequence encodes CASSLGTGGNTRYF.

V and J are TRBV28 and TRBJ1-2; D remains ambiguous. CDR1 MDHEN and CDR2 SYDVKM come from the germline V gene. Trimming removed 4 bases from V and 7 bases from J, with 7 bases in between. This CDR3 comprises 11 residues. The CDR3 loop is CASSYGCGYTF. In DNA form, the CDR3 reads TGTGCCAGCAGTTACGGCTGTGGCTACACCTTC.

A note on this clonotype: This may stem from a read error, because a much larger clone lies one nucleotide away. The V gene is TRBV12-3 or TRBV12-4, the J gene TRBJ1-1, with TRBD1 identical over 8 bases. CDR3 length equals 16 residues. CDR3 loop: CASNSLSGGWNIEAFF. The CDR3 nucleotides read TGTGCCAGCAACTCCCTTTCAGGGGGCTGGAACATTGAAGCTTTCTTT.

Note on this clonotype: One end of the junction is discordant with germline, which a read error may explain. The chain carries TRBV11-2 and TRBJ2-1, with TRBD2 identical over 11 bases. The CDR3 runs 16 residues. The germline CDR1 and CDR2 sequences are SGHAT and FQNNGV. The CDR3 nucleotides are TGTGCCAGCAGCTTAACTAGCGGGAGAATCAACAACGAGCAGTTCTTC. Protein product: CASSLTSGRINNEQFF.

This clonotype occurred a few times. A much larger clone lies one base from this, so it may be a read error. This chain connects TRBV6-1 to TRBJ2-3; D is possibly TRBD2 (6 bases). The CDR3 totals 15 residues. CDR1 is MNHNS, CDR2 SASEGT, per germline. Trimming took off 6 bases at V and 2 bases at J, with 15 bases between the two ends. This chain's CDR3 is CASSTGTGITDTQYF. For the CDR3, the DNA is TGTGCCAGCAGCACCGGGACTGGTATCACAGATACGCAGTATTTT.

The chain combines TRBV6-5 with TRBJ1-1; D is possibly TRBD1 (5 bases). The CDR3 has 15 amino acids. Germline values: CDR1 MNHEY, CDR2 SVGAGI. The germline V and J ends were trimmed by 5 bases and 7 bases, with 20 bases remaining between them. CDR3 region: CASSPRDGGRIEAFF. The CDR3 coding sequence is TGTGCCAGCAGTCCCCGGGACGGGGGGAGGATTGAAGCTTTCTTT.

The V call is TRBV28, the J call TRBJ2-7, with a possible D match to TRBD2 (5 bases). Germline V gene data show CDR1 as MDHEN and CDR2 as SYDVKM. The CDR3 is 14 amino acids. V was shortened by 3 bases and J by 2 bases, with 11 bases between the two germline ends. CDR3 region: CASSFWSGTYEQYF. The CDR3 DNA is TGTGCCAGCAGTTTTTGGTCCGGGACCTACGAGCAGTACTTC.

Comments on this clonotype: One base away lies a much larger clone, so this may be a sequencing read error. J is TRBJ2-5 and V is TRBV12-3 or TRBV12-4; no definite D call. The CDR3 is 12 amino acids. Here the CDR3 DNA reads TGTGTCAGCAGTTTCCACGGAGAGACCCAGTACTTC. Translating gives CVSSFHGETQYF.

The chain couples TRBV19 to TRBJ1-5; 7 bases map to TRBD1. V was pared by 4 bases and J by 1 base, with 7 bases of the junction left unmatched. Germline V gives CDR1 LNHDA, CDR2 SQIVND (reference sequence). The CDR3 has 16 amino acids. DNA of the CDR3: TGTGCCAGTAGTAGACAGGGTCATGCAAGCAATCAGCCCCAGCATTTT. It is translated as CASSRQGHASNQPQHF.

The chain uses TRBV19 and TRBJ2-3, with 12 bases lining up with TRBD2. The junction had 4 bases not matched to a gene; V was cut back by 2 bases and J by 4 bases. The CDR3 runs to 16 residues. Germline V gene lookup returns CDR1 LNHDA and CDR2 SQIVND (reference sequence). The CDR3 nucleotides are TGTGCCAGTAGTATAAGGACTAGCGGGAACGCAGATACGCAGTATTTT. It translates to CASSIRTSGNADTQYF.

The chain combines TRBV20-1 with TRBJ2-3; D call uncertain. The V end was cut by 1 base, the J end by 0 bases, with 8 bases between. The germline CDR1 and CDR2 sequences are DFQATT and SNEGSKA (reference sequence). This CDR3 region has 14 residues. Here the CDR3 DNA reads TGCAGTGCTAGAGTGGGTACTAGCACAGATACGCAGTATTTT. It codes for CSARVGTSTDTQYF.

Remarks on this clonotype: A read error may account for a junction end that differs from germline. The chain has TRBV11-3 and TRBJ2-7, with TRBD2 matching over 11 bases. CDR1 SGHNT and CDR2 YENEEA come from the germline V gene. CDR3 size: 15 residues. The CDR3: CASKLQTSGIYKQYF. In DNA form, the CDR3 reads TGTGCCAGCAAGCTCCAGACTAGCGGGATCTACAAGCAGTACTTC. Variable domain in full (rest from reference TRBV11-3 and TRBJ2-7): EAGVVQSPRYKIIEKKQPVAFWCNPISGHNTLYWYLQNLGQGPELLIRYENEEAVDDSQLPKDRFSAERLKGVDSTLKIQPAELGDSAVYLCASKLQTSGIYKQYFGPGTRLTVT.

The chain has TRBV28 and TRBJ1-5; no clear D gene. This CDR3 region has 14 residues. CDR1 is MDHEN and CDR2 is SYDVKM in the germline V gene. Trimming took off 2 bases at V and 0 bases at J, with 5 bases between the two ends. The CDR3 DNA reads TGTGCCAGCAGTTTAGAGTTTAGCAATCAGCCCCAGCATTTT. Amino acids: CASSLEFSNQPQHF.

On this clonotype itself: A much larger clone lies one base from this, so it may be a read error. J is TRBJ1-2 and V is TRBV6-1; TRBD1 is a possible D gene (5 bases). Trimming removed 5 bases from V and 10 bases from J, with 14 bases in between. Germline CDR1 reads MNHNS; CDR2 reads SASEGT. The CDR3 extends over 12 amino acids. The CDR3 protein is CASSSQGLAYTF. The CDR3 DNA reads as TGTGCCAGCAGTTCGCAGGGTCTTGCCTACACCTTC.

Ten or more counts support this clonotype. The chain employs TRBV13 and TRBJ2-5; 7 bases agree with TRBD1. The germline gives CDR1 PRHDT, CDR2 FYEKMQ (reference sequence). The CDR3 covers 16 residues. V gave up 5 bases and J gave up 5 bases; unmatched junction bases: 14. This CDR3 is CASSVAPTGAWETQYF. The DNA of the CDR3 is TGTGCCAGCAGCGTAGCACCTACAGGGGCTTGGGAGACCCAGTACTTC.

In this sample, this clonotype turned up many times. This sequence joins TRBV11-3 and TRBJ1-1; D ambiguous. V lost 2 bases and J 4 bases, leaving 11 bases between the germline ends. Germline V lookup: CDR1 SGHNT, CDR2 YENEEA. The CDR3 consists of 14 residues. The CDR3 region is CASSLLWGATEAFF. The DNA for the CDR3 is TGTGCCAGCAGCTTACTCTGGGGTGCCACTGAAGCTTTCTTT.